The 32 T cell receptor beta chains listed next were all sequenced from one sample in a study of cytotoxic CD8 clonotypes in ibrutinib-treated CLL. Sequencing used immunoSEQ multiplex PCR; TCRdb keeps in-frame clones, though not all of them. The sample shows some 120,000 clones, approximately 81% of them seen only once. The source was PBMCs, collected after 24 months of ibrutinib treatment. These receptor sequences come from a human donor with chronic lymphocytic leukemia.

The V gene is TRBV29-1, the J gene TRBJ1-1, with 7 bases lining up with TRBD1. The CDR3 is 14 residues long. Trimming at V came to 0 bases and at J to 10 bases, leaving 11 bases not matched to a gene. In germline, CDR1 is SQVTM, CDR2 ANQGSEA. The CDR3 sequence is CSVEEGQLNLGAFF. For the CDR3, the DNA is TGCAGCGTTGAAGAGGGACAGCTGAATCTAGGAGCTTTCTTT.

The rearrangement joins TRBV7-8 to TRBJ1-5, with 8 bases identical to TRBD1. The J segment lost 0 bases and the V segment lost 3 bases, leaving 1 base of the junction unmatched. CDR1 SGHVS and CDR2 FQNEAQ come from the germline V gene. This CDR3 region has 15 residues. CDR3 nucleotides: TGTGCCAGCAGCTTGGACAGGGTTAGCAATCAGCCCCAGCATTTT. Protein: CASSLDRVSNQPQHF.

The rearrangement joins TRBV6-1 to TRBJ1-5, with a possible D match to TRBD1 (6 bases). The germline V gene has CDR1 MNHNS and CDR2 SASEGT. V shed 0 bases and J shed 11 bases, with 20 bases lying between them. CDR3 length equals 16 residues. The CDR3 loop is CASSEALPGLRGAQHF. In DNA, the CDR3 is TGTGCCAGCAGTGAAGCGCTCCCAGGGCTGAGGGGGGCCCAGCATTTT.

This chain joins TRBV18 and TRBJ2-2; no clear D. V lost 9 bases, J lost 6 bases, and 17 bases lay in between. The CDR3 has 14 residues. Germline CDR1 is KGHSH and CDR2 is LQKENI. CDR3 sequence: CASFPAAVAGELFF. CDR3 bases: TGTGCCAGTTTCCCCGCGGCCGTGGCCGGGGAGCTGTTTTTT.

The CDR3 nucleotides are TGTGCCAGTAGCGGCGGGACTGCTATAAGGGGCGGCTACACCTTC. This translates into CASSGGTAIRGGYTF. The chain uses TRBV19 and TRBJ1-2; D may be TRBD1 (5 bases). CDR1 is LNHDA and CDR2 is SQIVND in the germline V gene (reference sequence). Trimming shortened V by 6 bases and J by 8 bases, and 22 bases separated the two germline ends. CDR3 length: 15 residues.

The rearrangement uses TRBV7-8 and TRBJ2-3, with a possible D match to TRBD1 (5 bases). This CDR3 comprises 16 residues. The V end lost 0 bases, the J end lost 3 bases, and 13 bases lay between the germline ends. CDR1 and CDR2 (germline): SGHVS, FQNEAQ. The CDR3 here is CASSLAPGLGTDTQYF. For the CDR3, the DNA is TGTGCCAGCAGCTTAGCGCCAGGGCTGGGGACAGATACGCAGTATTTT. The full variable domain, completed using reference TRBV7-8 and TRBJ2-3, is GAGVSQSPRYKVAKRGQDVALRCDPISGHVSLFWYQQALGQGPEFLTYFQNEAQLDKSGLPSDRFFAERPEGSVSTLKIQRTQQEDSAVYLCASSLAPGLGTDTQYFGPGTRLTVL.

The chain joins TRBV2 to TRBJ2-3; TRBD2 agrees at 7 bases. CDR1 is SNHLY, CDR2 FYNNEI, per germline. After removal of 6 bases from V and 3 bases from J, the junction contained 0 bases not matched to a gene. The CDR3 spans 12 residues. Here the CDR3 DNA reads TGTGCCAGCAGGGGGGGGACAGATACGCAGTATTTT. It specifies CASRGGTDTQYF. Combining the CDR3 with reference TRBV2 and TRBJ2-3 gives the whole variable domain EPEVTQTPSHQVTQMGQEVILRCVPISNHLYFYWYRQILGQKVEFLVSFYNNEISEKSEIFDDQFSVERPDGSNFTLKIRSTKLEDSAMYFCASRGGTDTQYFGPGTRLTVL.

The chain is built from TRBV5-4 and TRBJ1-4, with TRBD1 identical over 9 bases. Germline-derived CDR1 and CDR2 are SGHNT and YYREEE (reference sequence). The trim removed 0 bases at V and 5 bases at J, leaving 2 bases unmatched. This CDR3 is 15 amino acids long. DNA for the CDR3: TGTGCCAGCAGCTTGGGGGGACAGGGAAATGAAAAACTGTTTTTT. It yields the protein CASSLGGQGNEKLFF. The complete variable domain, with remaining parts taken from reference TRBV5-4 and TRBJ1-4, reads ETGVTQSPTHLIKTRGQQVTLRCSSQSGHNTVSWYQQALGQGPQFIFQYYREEENGRGNFPPRFSGLQFPNYSSELNVNALELDDSALYLCASSLGGQGNEKLFFGSGTQLSVL.

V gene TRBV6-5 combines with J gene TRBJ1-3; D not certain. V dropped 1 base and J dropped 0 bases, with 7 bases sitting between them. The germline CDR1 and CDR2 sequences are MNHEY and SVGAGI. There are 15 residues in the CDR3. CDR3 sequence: CASSYYWGSGNTIYF. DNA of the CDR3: TGTGCCAGCAGTTACTATTGGGGCTCTGGAAACACCATATATTTT.

Here the CDR3 DNA reads TGTGCCAGCAGTTTCAGGGGCACTGAAGCTTTCTTT. Translating it yields CASSFRGTEAFF. V gene TRBV6-5 combines with J gene TRBJ1-1; TRBD1 might be the D (6 bases). Trimming left V 4 bases short and J 4 bases short, with 7 bases between. The CDR3 extends over 12 amino acids. In germline, CDR1 is MNHEY, CDR2 SVGAGI.

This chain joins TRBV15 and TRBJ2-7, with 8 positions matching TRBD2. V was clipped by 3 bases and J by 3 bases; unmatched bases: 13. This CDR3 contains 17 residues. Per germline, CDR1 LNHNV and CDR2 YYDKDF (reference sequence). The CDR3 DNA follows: TGTGCCACCAGCAGTTTCCCCCAGGTGAGCGGGGGCTACGAGCAGTACTTC. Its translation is CATSSFPQVSGGYEQYF. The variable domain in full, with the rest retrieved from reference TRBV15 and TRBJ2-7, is DAMVIQNPRYQVTQFGKPVTLSCSQTLNHNVMYWYQQKSSQAPKLLFHYYDKDFNNEADTPDNFQSRRPNTSFCFLDIRSPGLGDTAMYLCATSSFPQVSGGYEQYFGPGTRLTVT.

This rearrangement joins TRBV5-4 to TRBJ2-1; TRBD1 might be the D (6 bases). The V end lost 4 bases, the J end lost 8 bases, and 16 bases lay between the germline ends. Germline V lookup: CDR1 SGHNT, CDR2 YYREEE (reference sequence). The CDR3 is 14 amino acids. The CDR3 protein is CASSPPTAGDEQFF. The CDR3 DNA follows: TGTGCCAGCAGCCCTCCTACAGCAGGGGATGAGCAGTTCTTC.

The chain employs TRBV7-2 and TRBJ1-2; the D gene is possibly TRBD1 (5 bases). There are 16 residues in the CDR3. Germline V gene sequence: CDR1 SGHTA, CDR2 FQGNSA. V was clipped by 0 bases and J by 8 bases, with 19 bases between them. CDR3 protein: CASSLAHRDPGRGYTF. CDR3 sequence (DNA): TGTGCCAGCAGCTTAGCGCACCGGGACCCAGGGCGAGGCTACACCTTC.

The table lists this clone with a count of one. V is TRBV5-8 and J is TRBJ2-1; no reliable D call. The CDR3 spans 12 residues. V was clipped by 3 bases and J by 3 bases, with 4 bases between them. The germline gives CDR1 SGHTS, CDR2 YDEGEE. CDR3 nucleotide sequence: TGTGCCAGCAGCTCGCTCTACAATGAGCAGTTCTTC. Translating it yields CASSSLYNEQFF.

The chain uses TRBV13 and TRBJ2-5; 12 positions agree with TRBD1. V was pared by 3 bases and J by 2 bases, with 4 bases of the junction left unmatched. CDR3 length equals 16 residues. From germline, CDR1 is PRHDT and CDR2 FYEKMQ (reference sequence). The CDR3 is CASSFRDRGRQETQYF. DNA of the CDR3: TGTGCCAGCAGCTTTAGGGACAGGGGGCGTCAAGAGACCCAGTACTTC.

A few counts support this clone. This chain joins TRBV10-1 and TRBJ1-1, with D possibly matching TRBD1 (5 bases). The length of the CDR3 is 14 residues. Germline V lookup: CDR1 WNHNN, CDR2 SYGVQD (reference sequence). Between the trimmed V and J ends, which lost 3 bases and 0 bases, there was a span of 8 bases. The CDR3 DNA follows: TGCGCCAGCAGTGAAGACAGCATGAACACTGAAGCTTTCTTT. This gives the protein CASSEDSMNTEAFF.

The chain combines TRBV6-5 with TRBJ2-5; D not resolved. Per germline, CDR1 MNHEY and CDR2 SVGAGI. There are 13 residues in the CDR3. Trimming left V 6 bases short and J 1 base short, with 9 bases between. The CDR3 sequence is CASSDNPQETQYF. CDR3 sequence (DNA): TGTGCCAGCAGCGACAATCCCCAAGAGACCCAGTACTTC.

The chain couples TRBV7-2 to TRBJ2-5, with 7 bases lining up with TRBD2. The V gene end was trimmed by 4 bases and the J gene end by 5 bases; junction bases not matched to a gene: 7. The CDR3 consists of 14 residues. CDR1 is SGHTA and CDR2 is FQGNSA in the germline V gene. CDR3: CASSSSSGRETQYF. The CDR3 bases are TGTGCCAGCAGCTCCTCTAGCGGTCGGGAGACCCAGTACTTC.

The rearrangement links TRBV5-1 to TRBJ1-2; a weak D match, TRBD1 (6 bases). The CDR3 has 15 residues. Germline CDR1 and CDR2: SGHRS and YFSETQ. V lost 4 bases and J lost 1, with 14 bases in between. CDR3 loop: CASSEQGKDNYGYTF. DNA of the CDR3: TGCGCCAGCAGCGAGCAGGGGAAGGATAACTATGGCTACACCTTC.

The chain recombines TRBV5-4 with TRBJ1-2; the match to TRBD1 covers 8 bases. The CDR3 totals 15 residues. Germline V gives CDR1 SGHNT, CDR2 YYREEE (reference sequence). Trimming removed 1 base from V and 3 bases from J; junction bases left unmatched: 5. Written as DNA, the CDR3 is TGTGCCAGCAGCTTGCCCGGACAGGGATACTATGGCTACACCTTC. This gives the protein CASSLPGQGYYGYTF.

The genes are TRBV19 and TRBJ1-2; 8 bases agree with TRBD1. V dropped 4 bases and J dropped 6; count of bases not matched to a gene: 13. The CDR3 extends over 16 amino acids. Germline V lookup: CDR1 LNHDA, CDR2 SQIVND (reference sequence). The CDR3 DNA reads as TGTGCCAGTAGTAACAATGACAGGGGCCGAGGGCATGGCTACACCTTC. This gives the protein CASSNNDRGRGHGYTF.

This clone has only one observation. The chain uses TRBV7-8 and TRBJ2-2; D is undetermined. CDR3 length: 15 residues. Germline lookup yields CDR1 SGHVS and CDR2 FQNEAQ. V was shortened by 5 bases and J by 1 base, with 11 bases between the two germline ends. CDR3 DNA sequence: TGTGCCAGCAGCGACCAGACGGTGAACACCGGGGAGCTGTTTTTT. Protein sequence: CASSDQTVNTGELFF.

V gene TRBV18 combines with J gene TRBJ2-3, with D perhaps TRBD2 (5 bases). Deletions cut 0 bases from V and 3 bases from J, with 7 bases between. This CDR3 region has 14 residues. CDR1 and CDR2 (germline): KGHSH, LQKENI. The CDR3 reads CASSPPPGTDTQYF. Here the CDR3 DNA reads TGTGCCAGCTCACCACCACCGGGAACAGATACGCAGTATTTT.

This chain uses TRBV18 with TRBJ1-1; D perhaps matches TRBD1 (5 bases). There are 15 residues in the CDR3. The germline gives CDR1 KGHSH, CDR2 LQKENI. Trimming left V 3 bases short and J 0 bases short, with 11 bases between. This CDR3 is CASSPRQTLNTEAFF. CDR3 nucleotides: TGTGCCAGCTCACCCCGACAGACCTTGAACACTGAAGCTTTCTTT.

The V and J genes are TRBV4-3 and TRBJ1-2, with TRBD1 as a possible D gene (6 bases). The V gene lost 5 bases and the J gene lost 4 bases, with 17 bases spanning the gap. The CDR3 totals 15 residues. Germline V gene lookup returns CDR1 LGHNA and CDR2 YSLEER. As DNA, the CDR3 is TGCGCCAGCAGCACTACCGAAGGGGGAAGCTATGGCTACACCTTC. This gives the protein CASSTTEGGSYGYTF.

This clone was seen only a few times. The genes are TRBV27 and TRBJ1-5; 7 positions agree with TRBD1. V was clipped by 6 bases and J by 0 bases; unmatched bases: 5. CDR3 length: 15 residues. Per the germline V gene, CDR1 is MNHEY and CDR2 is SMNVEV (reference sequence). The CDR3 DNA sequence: TGTGCCAGCAGCCAAAGGACAGGTAGCAATCAGCCCCAGCATTTT. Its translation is CASSQRTGSNQPQHF.

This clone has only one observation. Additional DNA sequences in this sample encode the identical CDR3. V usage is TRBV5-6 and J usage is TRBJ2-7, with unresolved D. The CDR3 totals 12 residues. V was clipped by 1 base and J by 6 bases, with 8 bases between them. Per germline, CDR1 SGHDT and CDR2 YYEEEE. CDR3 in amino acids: CASSLWGFEQYF. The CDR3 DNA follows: TGTGCCAGCAGCTTGTGGGGTTTCGAGCAGTACTTC.

CDR3 sequence reads: CASSPIPQGKEKLFF. CDR3 in DNA: TGTGCCAGCTCACCCATTCCACAGGGGAAAGAAAAACTGTTTTTT. The chain has TRBV18 and TRBJ1-4; TRBD1 matches at 7 bases. V shed 3 bases, J shed 8 bases, and the junction held 9 bases outside the gene matches. The CDR3 runs to 15 residues. The germline V gene encodes CDR1 KGHSH and CDR2 LQKENI.

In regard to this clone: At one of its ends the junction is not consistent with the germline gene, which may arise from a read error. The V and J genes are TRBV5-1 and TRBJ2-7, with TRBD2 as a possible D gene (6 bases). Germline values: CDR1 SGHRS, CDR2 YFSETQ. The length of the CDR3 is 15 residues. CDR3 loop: CASNLGGQGAYEQYF. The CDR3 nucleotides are TGCGCCAGCAACTTGGGAGGACAAGGAGCCTACGAGCAGTACTTC. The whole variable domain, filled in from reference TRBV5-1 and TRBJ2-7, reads KAGVTQTPRYLIKTRGQQVTLSCSPISGHRSVSWYQQTPGQGLQFLFEYFSETQRNKGNFPGRFSGRQFSNSRSEMNVSTLELGDSALYLCASNLGGQGAYEQYFGPGTRLTVT.

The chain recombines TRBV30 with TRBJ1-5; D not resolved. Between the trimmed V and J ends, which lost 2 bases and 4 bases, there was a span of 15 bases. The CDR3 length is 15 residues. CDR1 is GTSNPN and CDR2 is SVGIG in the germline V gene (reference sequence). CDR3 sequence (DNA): TGTGCCTGGAGTCTTGGGTCCTTTGGGAATCAGCCCCAGCATTTT. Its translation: CAWSLGSFGNQPQHF.

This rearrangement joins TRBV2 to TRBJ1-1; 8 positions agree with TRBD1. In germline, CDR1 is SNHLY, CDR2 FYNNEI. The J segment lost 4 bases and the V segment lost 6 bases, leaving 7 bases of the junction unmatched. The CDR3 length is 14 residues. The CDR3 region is CASREQGARTEAFF. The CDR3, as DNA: TGTGCCAGCAGGGAGCAGGGGGCCCGCACTGAAGCTTTCTTT.

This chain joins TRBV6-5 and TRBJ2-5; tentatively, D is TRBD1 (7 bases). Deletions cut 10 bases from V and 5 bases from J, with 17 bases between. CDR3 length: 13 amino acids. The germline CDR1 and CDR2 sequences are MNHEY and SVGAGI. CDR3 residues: CATRGGGRETQYF. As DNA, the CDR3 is TGTGCCACCAGAGGAGGGGGCAGGGAGACCCAGTACTTC.